This TCR beta chain was sequenced in a study of blood T cell repertoires in COVID-19. As for the study in general: Samples of COVID-19 (acute and convalescent) were obtained from the United States, Italy and Spain. PBMCs, B-cell-depleted T cells, or T cells provided the cDNA or gDNA that made up the material.

As originally analysed: Quantification of nucleated cells was approximated via reference gene primer amplification. Generated by immunoSEQ multiplex PCR, the TCRdb table keeps only in-frame clones and is missing some. V and J calls and clone size come straight from that table; D and trimming were deduced from the DNA. The table lists tens of thousands of clones, around nine tenths of them singletons. V was shortened by 0 bases and J by 3 bases, with 9 bases between the two germline ends. Germline lookup yields CDR1 SGHRS and CDR2 YFSETQ. The length of the CDR3 is 14 residues. This sequence originates from a man aged 55 to 70 with acute or convalescent COVID-19. This chain links TRBV5-1 with TRBJ1-1; no firm D call. The sample comprised peripheral blood. DNA of the CDR3: TGCGCCAGCAGCTTGGGGAGGGAAGACACTGAAGCTTTCTTT. Translation gives CASSLGREDTEAFF. Complete variable domain (other parts from reference TRBV5-1 and TRBJ1-1): KAGVTQTPRYLIKTRGQQVTLSCSPISGHRSVSWYQQTPGQGLQFLFEYFSETQRNKGNFPGRFSGRQFSNSRSEMNVSTLELGDSALYLCASSLGREDTEAFFGQGTRLTVV.